A selection of T cell receptor beta chains follows, all from one sample in a study of T cells in Graves' hyperthyroidism and ophthalmopathy. TCRdb processed the multiplex PCR reads anew with MiXCR; each CDR3 protein has one entry. The sample holds roughly 400,000 distinct CDR3 sequences, roughly an eighth seen once. The specimen sequenced was blood. These receptors were taken from a man aged 45-65 years with Graves' ophthalmopathy. Both conserved end residues are part of each CDR3. The order of the fields is clone size, J gene, V gene, CDR3 protein. Rows give clone size only sometimes, using once, few, many, or a class for an expanded clone.

>.|TRBJ1-1|TRBV12-3/TRBV12-4
CASRTTGGRAEAFF
>many|TRBJ2-7|TRBV28
CASSSSSGQGRNEQYF
>many|TRBJ2-7|TRBV30
CAWSVSSGVNYEQYF
>many|TRBJ2-1|TRBV10-3
CASMIGSGSYNEQFF
>many|TRBJ2-7|TRBV2
CASSEMAGPDEQYF
>.|TRBJ2-2|TRBV6-2/TRBV6-3
CASSPLGLAGGGRDGELFF
>many|TRBJ1-6|TRBV20-1
CSARAGTVHNSPLHF
>many|TRBJ2-1|TRBV24-1
CATSDLGRTPSMNEQFF
>many|TRBJ1-5|TRBV2
CASTRQTGTVEPQHF
>.|TRBJ2-2|TRBV19
CASSIGSGTGELFF
>.|TRBJ2-7|TRBV12-3/TRBV12-4
CASSSGGGNYEQYF
>many|TRBJ2-1|TRBV2
CASRVDDEQFF
>many|TRBJ2-7|TRBV12-3/TRBV12-4
CASSLSLAGKGSYEQYF
>many|TRBJ1-2|TRBV7-9
CASSFDGTTYYGYTF
>many|TRBJ1-1|TRBV11-2
CASSVTGDQEAFF
>many|TRBJ2-7|TRBV3-1
CASSPQGNSYEQYF
>many|TRBJ2-5|TRBV27
CASRGEGRGETQYF
>.|TRBJ2-3|TRBV7-8
CASSPLASVSTDTQYF
>many|TRBJ2-3|TRBV12-3/TRBV12-4
CANRVAGGSDTQYF
>many|TRBJ2-1|TRBV30
CAWVRGWANEQFF
>.|TRBJ1-6|TRBV19
CASRLGTGASPLHF
>.|TRBJ2-5|TRBV5-6
CASSCSKDF